The TCR beta chain under discussion was sequenced for a study of T cells after yellow fever vaccination. Study at large: Those fractions that held only low numbers of cells were prepared using the SMART-Seq v4 Ultra Low Input RNA kit.

This clonotype showed up just a few times. Its antigen is unidentified. One entry per CDR3 protein, called by TCRdb with MiXCR from the 5' RACE reads. This table holds 500,000 to 650,000 distinct CDR3 sequences, 17% found once. Germline V gives CDR1 SGHVS, CDR2 FQNEAQ. CDR3 size: 15 residues. The V end lost 5 bases, the J end lost 1 base, and 12 bases lay between the germline ends. Findings and limits, study-wide: Abundant contaminating clonotypes from the bulk population could appear in FACS-sorted repertoires. Boosting was followed by the reappearance of most primary-vaccination clones (around 95% CD4, 85% to 90% CD8).

The receptor comes from a man younger than 35 who received the YFV17D yellow fever vaccine. This chain uses TRBV7-8 with TRBJ2-1; D not certain. Sequences were derived from PBMCs, sampled 5 days after the first yellow fever vaccination. CDR3 protein: CASSPLSFSYNEQFF. The CDR3 DNA sequence: TGTGCCAGCAGCCCCCTCAGTTTTTCCTACAATGAGCAGTTCTTC. The full variable domain, in which reference TRBV7-8 and TRBJ2-1 provide the parts outside the CDR3, is GAGVSQSPRYKVAKRGQDVALRCDPISGHVSLFWYQQALGQGPEFLTYFQNEAQLDKSGLPSDRFFAERPEGSVSTLKIQRTQQEDSAVYLCASSPLSFSYNEQFFGPGTRLTVL.